The rows below give T cell receptor beta chains drawn from one sample of a study of T cells in Graves' hyperthyroidism and ophthalmopathy. TCRdb recomputed calls from the multiplex PCR reads with MiXCR, one row per CDR3 protein. Of around 400,000 distinct CDR3 sequences listed, just under 25% are singletons. The source material was blood. The receptors derive from a man aged 45 to 65 with Graves' hyperthyroidism. CDR3s include the opening cysteine and the closing phenylalanine or tryptophan. A D gene is named only where the DNA matches it firmly. Size values are once, few and many counts, or a class for expanded clones, and some rows have none.

TGTGCCACCAGTGCCTACAGGGCCACAGATACGCAGTATTTT CATSAYRATDTQYF TRBV24-1 14 . few TRBJ2-3
TGTGCCAGCAGATATCAGAAAAATCAGCCCCAGCATTTT CASRYQKNQPQHF TRBV6-1 13 . . TRBJ1-5
TGCGCCAGCAGTGAAAGCGACAGGGACCACGAGCAGTACTTC CASSESDRDHEQYF TRBV10-1 14 TRBD1 . TRBJ2-7
TGTGCCAGCAGCTTAGCAGGGGAAGTAGAGACCCAGTACTTC CASSLAGEVETQYF TRBV7-3 14 . few TRBJ2-5
TGTGCCAGCAGCTTAGACTCCGGGTTCACCGGGGAGCTGTTTTTT CASSLDSGFTGELFF TRBV11-2 15 . . TRBJ2-2
TGCAGTGCTAGATTAAACGGACTCGAGCAGTTCTTC CSARLNGLEQFF TRBV20-1 12 . . TRBJ2-1
TGTGCCATCAGTGCCCGTCCCAGCTCCTATAATTCACCCCTCCACTTT CAISARPSSYNSPLHF TRBV10-3 16 . . TRBJ1-6
TGTGCCAGCAGCCAAGAGGGCACAGGGACAACCGGGGAGCTGTTTTTT CASSQEGTGTTGELFF TRBV3-1 16 . few TRBJ2-2
TGCAGCGCAACCAAAACAGGGGGCGCCGGCACCGGGGAGCTGTTTTTT CSATKTGGAGTGELFF TRBV29-1 16 TRBD1 few TRBJ2-2
TGTGCCAGCAGCCTGACAGGCCACCAAGAGACCCAGTACTTC CASSLTGHQETQYF TRBV7-9 14 . few TRBJ2-5
TGCAGCGTTGATAGCGGGAGCGGGGTAGGGCAGTTCTTC CSVDSGSGVGQFF TRBV29-1 13 TRBD2 . TRBJ2-1
TGTGCCAGCAGTTACTCTCCCGACCAGCCCCAGCATTTT CASSYSPDQPQHF TRBV6-5 13 . . TRBJ1-5
TGTGCCAGCAAAATGGATGCTAACTATGGCTACACCTTC CASKMDANYGYTF TRBV27 13 . . TRBJ1-2
TGTGCCAGCAGCCAAGACTTAGCGGAAAACATTCAGTACTTC CASSQDLAENIQYF TRBV14 14 . . TRBJ2-4
TGTGCCAGCAGCACGGGACAGGGGCCTTCTGAAGCTTTCTTT CASSTGQGPSEAFF TRBV2 14 TRBD1 many TRBJ1-1
TGCAGCGTTGGTGGGTTGGGATACCAAGAGACCCAGTACTTC CSVGGLGYQETQYF TRBV29-1 14 . . TRBJ2-5
TGTGCCAGCAGCTTAGAGGCGACAGGGTCAAACTCATACGAGCAGTACTTC CASSLEATGSNSYEQYF TRBV13 17 TRBD1 . TRBJ2-7
TGTGCCAGCAGTTCCTTAGGACAGGGTAAAAACATTCAGTACTTC CASSSLGQGKNIQYF TRBV12-3/TRBV12-4 15 TRBD1 few TRBJ2-4
TGTGCCAGCAGCTTTACTAGGACAGAGACCCAGTACTTC CASSFTRTETQYF TRBV5-6 13 . . TRBJ2-5
TGTGCCAGCTCACCGGGACAGGGGTATGACTATGGCTACACCTTC CASSPGQGYDYGYTF TRBV18 15 TRBD1 . TRBJ1-2
TGTGCCAGCAGCCCACCGGGACAGAAAGAGACCCAGTACTTC CASSPPGQKETQYF TRBV5-4 14 TRBD1 few TRBJ2-5
TGCAGCGTTGTATTAGCCAAAAACATTCAGTACTTC CSVVLAKNIQYF TRBV29-1 12 . few TRBJ2-4
TGCGCCAGCAGCCCAGGGACAGGTGCGCTCTATGGCTACACCTTC CASSPGTGALYGYTF TRBV5-1 15 TRBD1 many TRBJ1-2
TGTGCCAGCAGTTTTGTAGCGGGAGAGGTCAATGAGCAGTTCTTC CASSFVAGEVNEQFF TRBV12-3/TRBV12-4 15 TRBD2 few TRBJ2-1
TGTGCCAGCAGCCCGACAGGGGTCACCTACGAGCAGTACTTC CASSPTGVTYEQYF TRBV27 14 TRBD1 few TRBJ2-7
TGTGCCAGCAGCATCGGGACTAGCGGGGGCTACGAGCAGTACTTC CASSIGTSGGYEQYF TRBV3-1 15 TRBD2 few TRBJ2-7
TGCGCCAGCAGGGGACAGCTCAATCAGCCCCAGCATTTT CASRGQLNQPQHF TRBV10-2 13 TRBD1 . TRBJ1-5
TGCGCCAGCAGCCCAGCGGGGGCCACAGATACGCAGTATTTT CASSPAGATDTQYF TRBV5-1 14 TRBD2 . TRBJ2-3
TGTGCCAGCAGACAACAGGGAACTGAAGCTTTCTTT CASRQQGTEAFF TRBV6-2/TRBV6-3 12 . many TRBJ1-1
TGTGCCAGCAGCTTAGAGGGCGGGAGGAGATACGAGCAGTACTTC CASSLEGGRRYEQYF TRBV7-2 15 TRBD2 . TRBJ2-7
TGCGCCAGCAGCTTAGATACAGGGAGAGACACAGATACGCAGTATTTT CASSLDTGRDTDTQYF TRBV5-1 16 . few TRBJ2-3
TGTGCCAGCAGTGAACCCGACAGGGGGCGATATGGCTACACCTTC CASSEPDRGRYGYTF TRBV2 15 TRBD1 few TRBJ1-2
TGCAGTGCTGTCCGGGACCAGTACAATGAGCAGTTCTTC CSAVRDQYNEQFF TRBV20-1 13 . once TRBJ2-1